This T cell receptor (beta chain) was observed in a study of shared clonotypes between healthy human individuals. The CDR3 runs 14 residues. Germline CDR1 is SGHNT and CDR2 is YYREEE (reference sequence). The V end was cut by 0 bases, the J end by 2 bases, with 9 bases between. This table comes from immunoSEQ multiplex PCR, and its TCRdb copy is limited to in-frame clones, with some not included. The sample lists roughly 2.2 million clones; approximately 93% were seen once. The chain employs TRBV5-4 and TRBJ2-7, with unresolved D. The sequenced sample was naive CD4+ T cells from PBMCs. Subset indicated: CD45RA+ positively selected. This clonotype was sampled from a man aged 18 to 29 in good health. Some clones in this sample may be carry-over from other donors' samples. The CDR3 bases are TGTGCCAGCAGCTTGGCCCCTAGGACCTACGAGCAGTACTTC. It yields the protein CASSLAPRTYEQYF.